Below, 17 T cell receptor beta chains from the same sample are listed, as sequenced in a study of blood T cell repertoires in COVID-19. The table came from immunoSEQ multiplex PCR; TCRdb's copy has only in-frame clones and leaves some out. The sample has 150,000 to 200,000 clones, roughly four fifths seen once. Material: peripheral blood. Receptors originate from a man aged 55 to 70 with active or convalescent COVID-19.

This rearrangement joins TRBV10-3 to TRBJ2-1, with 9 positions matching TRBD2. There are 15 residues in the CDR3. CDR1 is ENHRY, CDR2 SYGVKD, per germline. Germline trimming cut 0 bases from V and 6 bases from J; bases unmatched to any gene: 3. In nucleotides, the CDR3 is TGTGCCATCAGTGAGTCTGCGGGGGGGCCCAATGAGCAGTTCTTC. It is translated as CAISESAGGPNEQFF.

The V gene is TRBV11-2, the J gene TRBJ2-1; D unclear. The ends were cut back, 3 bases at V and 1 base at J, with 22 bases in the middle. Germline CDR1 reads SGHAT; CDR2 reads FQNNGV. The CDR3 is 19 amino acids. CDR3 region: CASSFWAPLKSKSYNEQFF. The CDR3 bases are TGTGCCAGCAGCTTCTGGGCCCCGCTCAAAAGTAAGTCCTACAATGAGCAGTTCTTC.

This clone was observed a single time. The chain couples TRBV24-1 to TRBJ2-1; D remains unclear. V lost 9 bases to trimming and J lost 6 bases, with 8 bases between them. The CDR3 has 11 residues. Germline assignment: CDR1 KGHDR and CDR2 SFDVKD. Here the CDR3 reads CATPVSNEQFF. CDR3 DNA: TGTGCCACCCCGGTATCCAATGAGCAGTTCTTC.

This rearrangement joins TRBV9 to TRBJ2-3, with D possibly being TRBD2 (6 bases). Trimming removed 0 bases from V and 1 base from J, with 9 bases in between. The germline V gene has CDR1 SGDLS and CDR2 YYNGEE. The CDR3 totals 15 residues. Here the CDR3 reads CASSVAVAGTDTQYF. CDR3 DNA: TGTGCCAGCAGCGTAGCGGTAGCGGGCACAGATACGCAGTATTTT.

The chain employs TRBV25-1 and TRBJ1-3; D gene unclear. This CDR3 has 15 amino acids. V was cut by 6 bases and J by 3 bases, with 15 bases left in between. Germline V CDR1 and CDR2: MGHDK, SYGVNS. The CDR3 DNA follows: TGTGCCAGCAGCCCGGGAGCGGCGTATGGAAACACCATATATTTT. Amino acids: CASSPGAAYGNTIYF. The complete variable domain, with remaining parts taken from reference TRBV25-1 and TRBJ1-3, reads EADIYQTPRYLVIGTGKKITLECSQTMGHDKMYWYQQDPGMELHLIHYSYGVNSTEKGDLSSESTVSRIRTEHFPLTLESARPSHTSQYLCASSPGAAYGNTIYFGEGSWLTVV.

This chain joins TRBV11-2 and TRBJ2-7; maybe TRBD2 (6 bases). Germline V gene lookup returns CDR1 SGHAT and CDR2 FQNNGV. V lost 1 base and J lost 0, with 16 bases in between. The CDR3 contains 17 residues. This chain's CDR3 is CASSLGARGGSSYEQYF. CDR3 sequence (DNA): TGTGCCAGCAGCTTAGGGGCGCGGGGCGGAAGCTCCTACGAGCAGTACTTC.

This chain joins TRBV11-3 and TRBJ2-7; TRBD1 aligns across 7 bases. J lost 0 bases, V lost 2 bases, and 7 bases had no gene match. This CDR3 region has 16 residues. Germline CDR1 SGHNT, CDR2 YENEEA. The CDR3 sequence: CASSLHTGVGSYEQYF. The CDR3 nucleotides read TGTGCCAGCAGCTTACACACAGGGGTCGGCTCCTACGAGCAGTACTTC.

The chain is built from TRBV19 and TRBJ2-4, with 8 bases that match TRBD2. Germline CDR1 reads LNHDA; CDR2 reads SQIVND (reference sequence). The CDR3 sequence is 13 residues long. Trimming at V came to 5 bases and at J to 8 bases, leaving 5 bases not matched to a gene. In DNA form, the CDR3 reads TGTGCCAGTAGTTCGCGGGGGGCGGACATTCAGTACTTC. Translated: CASSSRGADIQYF.

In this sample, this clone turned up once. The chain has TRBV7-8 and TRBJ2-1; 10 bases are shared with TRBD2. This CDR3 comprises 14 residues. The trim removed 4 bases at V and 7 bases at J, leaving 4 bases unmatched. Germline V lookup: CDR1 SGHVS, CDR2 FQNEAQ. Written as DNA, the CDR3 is TGTGCCAGCAGCTGGAGCGGGGGGGTTAATGAGCAGTTCTTC. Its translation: CASSWSGGVNEQFF.

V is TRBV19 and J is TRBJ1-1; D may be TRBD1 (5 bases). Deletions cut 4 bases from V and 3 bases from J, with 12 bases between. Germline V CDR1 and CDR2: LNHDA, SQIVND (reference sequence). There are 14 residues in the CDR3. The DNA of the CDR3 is TGTGCCAGTAGTACGGTCGACAGAGACACTGAAGCTTTCTTT. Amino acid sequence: CASSTVDRDTEAFF.

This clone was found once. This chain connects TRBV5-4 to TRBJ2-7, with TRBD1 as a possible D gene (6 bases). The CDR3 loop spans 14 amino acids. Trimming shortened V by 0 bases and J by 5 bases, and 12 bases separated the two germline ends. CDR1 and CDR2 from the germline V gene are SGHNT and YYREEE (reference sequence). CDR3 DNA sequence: TGTGCCAGCAGCTTGGAGACAGGCTTGCACGAGCAGTACTTC. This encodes CASSLETGLHEQYF.

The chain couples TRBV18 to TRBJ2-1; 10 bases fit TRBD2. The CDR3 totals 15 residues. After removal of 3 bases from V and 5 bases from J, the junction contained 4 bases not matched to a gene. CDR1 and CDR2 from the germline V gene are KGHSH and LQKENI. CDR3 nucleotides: TGTGCCAGCTCACCGGCTAGCGGGGGTAACAATGAGCAGTTCTTC. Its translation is CASSPASGGNNEQFF.

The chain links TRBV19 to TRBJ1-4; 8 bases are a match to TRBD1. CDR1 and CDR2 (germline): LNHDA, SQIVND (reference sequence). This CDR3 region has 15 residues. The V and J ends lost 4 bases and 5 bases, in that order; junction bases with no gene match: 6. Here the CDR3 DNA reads TGTGCCAGTAGTAGATCGACAGGGGCCAATGAAAAACTGTTTTTT. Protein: CASSRSTGANEKLFF. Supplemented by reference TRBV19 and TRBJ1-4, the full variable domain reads DGGITQSPKYLFRKEGQNVTLSCEQNLNHDAMYWYRQDPGQGLRLIYYSQIVNDFQKGDIAEGYSVSREKKESFPLTVTSAQKNPTAFYLCASSRSTGANEKLFFGSGTQLSVL.

CDR3 coding DNA: TGCGCCAGCAGCTTGAAGTCGGGAGCCGGGGAGCTGTTTTTT. This translates into CASSLKSGAGELFF. The V gene is TRBV5-1, the J gene TRBJ2-2; perhaps TRBD2 as D (6 bases). The germline CDR1 and CDR2 sequences are SGHRS and YFSETQ. The CDR3 totals 14 residues. The V end lost 1 base, the J end lost 6 bases, and 10 bases lay between the germline ends.

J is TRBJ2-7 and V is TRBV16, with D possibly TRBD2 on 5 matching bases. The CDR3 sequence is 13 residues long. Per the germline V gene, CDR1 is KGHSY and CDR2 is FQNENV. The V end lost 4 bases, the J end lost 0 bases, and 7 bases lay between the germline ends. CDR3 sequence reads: CASSPTSSYEQYF. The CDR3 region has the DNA TGTGCCAGCAGCCCCACTAGCTCCTACGAGCAGTACTTC.

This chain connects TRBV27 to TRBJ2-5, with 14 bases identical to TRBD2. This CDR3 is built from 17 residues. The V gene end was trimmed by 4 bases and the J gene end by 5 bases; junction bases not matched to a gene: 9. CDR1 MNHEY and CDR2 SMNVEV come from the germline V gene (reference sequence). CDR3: CASSSGTSGRLRETQYF. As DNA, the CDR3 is TGTGCCAGCAGTTCCGGGACTAGCGGGAGATTGCGGGAGACCCAGTACTTC.

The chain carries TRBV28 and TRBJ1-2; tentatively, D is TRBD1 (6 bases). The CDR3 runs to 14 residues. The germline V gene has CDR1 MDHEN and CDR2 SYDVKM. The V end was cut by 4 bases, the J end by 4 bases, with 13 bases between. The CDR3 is CASSSAGVVYGYTF. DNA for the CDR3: TGTGCCAGCAGTTCGGCAGGGGTGGTCTATGGCTACACCTTC.